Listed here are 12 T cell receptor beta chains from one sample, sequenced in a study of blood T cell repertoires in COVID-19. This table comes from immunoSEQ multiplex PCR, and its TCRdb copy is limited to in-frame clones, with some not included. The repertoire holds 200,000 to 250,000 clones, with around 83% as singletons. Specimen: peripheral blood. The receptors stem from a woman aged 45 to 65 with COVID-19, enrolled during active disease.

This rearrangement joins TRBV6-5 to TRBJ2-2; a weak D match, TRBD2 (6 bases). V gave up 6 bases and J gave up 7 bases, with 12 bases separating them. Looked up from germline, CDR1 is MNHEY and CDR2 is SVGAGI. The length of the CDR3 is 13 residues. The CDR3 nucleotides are TGTGCCAGCAGACCCCGGGGGAACGGGGAGCTGTTTTTT. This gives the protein CASRPRGNGELFF.

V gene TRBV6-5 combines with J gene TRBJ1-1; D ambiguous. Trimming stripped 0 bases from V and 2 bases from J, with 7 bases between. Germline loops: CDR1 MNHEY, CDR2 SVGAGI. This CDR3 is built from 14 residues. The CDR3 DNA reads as TGTGCCAGCAGTTACTCGAGGGTAAACACTGAAGCTTTCTTT. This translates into CASSYSRVNTEAFF.

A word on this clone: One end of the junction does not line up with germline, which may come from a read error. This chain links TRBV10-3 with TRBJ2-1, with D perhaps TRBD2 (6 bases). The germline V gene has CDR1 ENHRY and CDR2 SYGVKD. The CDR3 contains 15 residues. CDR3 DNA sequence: TGTGCGATCAAAAATTCAGGAAGGGGAGGCGATGAGCAGTTCTTC. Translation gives CAIKNSGRGGDEQFF.

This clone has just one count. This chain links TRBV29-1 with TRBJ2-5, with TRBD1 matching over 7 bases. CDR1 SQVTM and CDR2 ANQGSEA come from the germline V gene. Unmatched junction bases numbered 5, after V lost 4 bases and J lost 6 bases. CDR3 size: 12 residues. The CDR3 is CSVVGGVKTQYF. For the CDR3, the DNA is TGCAGCGTTGTAGGGGGCGTGAAGACCCAGTACTTC.

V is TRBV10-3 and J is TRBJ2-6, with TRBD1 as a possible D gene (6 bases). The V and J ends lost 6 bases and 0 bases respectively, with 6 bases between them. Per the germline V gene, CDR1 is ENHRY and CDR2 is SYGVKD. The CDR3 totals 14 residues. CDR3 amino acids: CAIRGGSGANVLTF. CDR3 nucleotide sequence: TGTGCCATCAGAGGGGGCTCTGGGGCCAACGTCCTGACTTTC.

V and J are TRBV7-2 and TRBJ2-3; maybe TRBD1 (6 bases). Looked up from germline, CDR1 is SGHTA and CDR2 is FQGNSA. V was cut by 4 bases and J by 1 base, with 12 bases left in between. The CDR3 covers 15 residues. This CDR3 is CASSSQGHRTDTQYF. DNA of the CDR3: TGTGCCAGCAGCTCCCAGGGACACCGCACAGATACGCAGTATTTT.

The chain's CDR3 is CASSLPTPGLAGETQYF. The CDR3 coding sequence is TGTGCCAGCAGTTTACCAACCCCGGGACTGGCAGGGGAGACCCAGTACTTC. The V and J genes are TRBV28 and TRBJ2-5; weak D call: TRBD2 (6 bases). In germline, CDR1 is MDHEN, CDR2 SYDVKM. The CDR3 spans 17 residues. V gave up 2 bases and J gave up 5 bases, with 21 bases separating them.

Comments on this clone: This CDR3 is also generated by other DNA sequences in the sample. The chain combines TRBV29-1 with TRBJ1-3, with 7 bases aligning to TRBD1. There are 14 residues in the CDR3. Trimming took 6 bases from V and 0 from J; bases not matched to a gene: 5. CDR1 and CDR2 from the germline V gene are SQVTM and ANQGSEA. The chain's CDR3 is CSVSGTASGNTIYF. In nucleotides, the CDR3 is TGCAGCGTATCCGGGACAGCCTCTGGAAACACCATATATTTT.

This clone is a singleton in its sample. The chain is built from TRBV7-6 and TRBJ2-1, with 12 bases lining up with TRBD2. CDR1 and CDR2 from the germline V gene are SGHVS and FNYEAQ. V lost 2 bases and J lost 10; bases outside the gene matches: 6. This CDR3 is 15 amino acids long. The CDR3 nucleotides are TGTGCCAGCAGCTTACTAGCGGGGGGGGCGGGAGAGCAGTTCTTC. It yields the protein CASSLLAGGAGEQFF.

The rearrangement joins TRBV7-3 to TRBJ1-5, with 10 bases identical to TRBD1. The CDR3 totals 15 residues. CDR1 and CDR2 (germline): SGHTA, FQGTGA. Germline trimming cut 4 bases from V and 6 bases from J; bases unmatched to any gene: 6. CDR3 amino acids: CASSWDRGLSQPQHF. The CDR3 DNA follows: TGTGCCAGCAGCTGGGACAGGGGCCTCAGTCAGCCCCAGCATTTT.

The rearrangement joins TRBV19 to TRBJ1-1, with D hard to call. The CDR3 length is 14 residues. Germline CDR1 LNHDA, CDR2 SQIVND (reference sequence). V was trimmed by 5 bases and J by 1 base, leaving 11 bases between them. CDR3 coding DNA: TGTGCCAGTAGTTCAGACCGAGGGAACACTGAAGCTTTCTTT. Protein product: CASSSDRGNTEAFF. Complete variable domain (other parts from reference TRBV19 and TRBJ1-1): DGGITQSPKYLFRKEGQNVTLSCEQNLNHDAMYWYRQDPGQGLRLIYYSQIVNDFQKGDIAEGYSVSREKKESFPLTVTSAQKNPTAFYLCASSSDRGNTEAFFGQGTRLTVV.

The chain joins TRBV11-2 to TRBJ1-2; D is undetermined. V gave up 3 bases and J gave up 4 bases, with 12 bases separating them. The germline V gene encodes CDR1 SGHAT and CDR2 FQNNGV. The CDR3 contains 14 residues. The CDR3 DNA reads TGTGCCAGCAGCTTTGGGAGTCTAGGCTATGGCTACACCTTC. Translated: CASSFGSLGYGYTF.